This entry lists 15 T cell receptor beta chains sequenced from one sample in a study of T cell responses to AZD1222 COVID-19 vaccine. Libraries were prepared by immunoSEQ multiplex PCR; TCRdb keeps only in-frame clonotypes and omits some of them. The sample carries under 95,000 clones, about 90% recorded once. This material consisted of peripheral blood, taken on day 0 of AZD1222 vaccination. The receptors were gathered from an adult in good health.

The V and J genes are TRBV14 and TRBJ2-4, with 7 bases matching TRBD2. Germline values: CDR1 SGHDN, CDR2 FVKESK. CDR3 length: 19 amino acids. V lost 6 bases, J lost 0 bases, and 17 bases stayed unmatched. As DNA, the CDR3 is TGTGCCAGCAGTCCTCTCTCGCTCGCGGGGGAGCTAGCCAAAAACATTCAGTACTTC. It translates to CASSPLSLAGELAKNIQYF. Based on the CDR3 plus reference TRBV14 and TRBJ2-4, the full variable domain is EAGVTQFPSHSVIEKGQTVTLRCDPISGHDNLYWYRRVMGKEIKFLLHFVKESKQDESGMPNNRFLAERTGGTYSTLKVQPAELEDSGVYFCASSPLSLAGELAKNIQYFGAGTRLSVL.

The rearrangement uses TRBV6-5 and TRBJ1-6; 8 nucleotides match TRBD1. Germline trimming cut 6 bases from V and 9 bases from J; bases unmatched to any gene: 4. CDR3 length equals 13 residues. From germline, CDR1 is MNHEY and CDR2 SVGAGI. CDR3 protein: CASRDRVLSPLHF. The CDR3, as DNA: TGTGCCAGCAGGGACAGGGTCCTTTCACCCCTCCACTTT.

In regard to this clone: Additional DNA sequences in this sample encode the identical CDR3. The CDR3 nucleotides are TGCGCCAGCAGCCAAGATCTCAGTAGCTCTGGAAACACCATATATTTT. Protein product: CASSQDLSSSGNTIYF. V is TRBV4-3 and J is TRBJ1-3; D is undetermined. CDR3 length: 16 residues. Germline V lookup: CDR1 LGHNA, CDR2 YSLEER. Trimming removed 0 bases from V and 0 bases from J, with 9 bases in between.

Only one count was recorded for this clone. The chain carries TRBV7-9 and TRBJ2-2; the match to TRBD2 covers 11 bases. CDR1 SEHNR and CDR2 FQNEAQ come from the germline V gene (reference sequence). The junction had 9 bases not matched to a gene; V was cut back by 6 bases and J by 3 bases. The CDR3 runs 17 residues. For the CDR3, the DNA is TGTGCCAGCAGTACGAGCATAGCGGGGGGGCACACCGGGGAGCTGTTTTTT. Amino acid sequence: CASSTSIAGGHTGELFF.

The rearrangement joins TRBV4-3 to TRBJ1-1, with a tentative D call TRBD1 (6 bases). The V gene's germline CDR1 is LGHNA and CDR2 YSLEER. The V end lost 5 bases, the J end lost 7 bases, and 14 bases lay between the germline ends. The CDR3 spans 13 residues. The CDR3 sequence: CASSNQGGGEAFF. CDR3 nucleotides: TGCGCCAGCAGCAACCAAGGAGGGGGTGAAGCTTTCTTT.

The chain has TRBV6-7 and TRBJ2-7; a weak D match, TRBD1 (6 bases). Being an ORF, TRBV6-7 has a function that is uncertain. The V end was cut by 2 bases, the J end by 3 bases, with 11 bases between. CDR3 size: 14 residues. The CDR3 protein is CASSYHGQHYEQYF. The DNA of the CDR3 is TGTGCCAGCAGTTACCACGGACAGCACTACGAGCAGTACTTC.

CDR3 DNA sequence: TGTGCCAGCAGCTTAGGGACGACAGGGGGCGCGTGGGAGACCCAGTACTTC. This encodes CASSLGTTGGAWETQYF. V gene TRBV7-2 combines with J gene TRBJ2-5, with 10 bases lining up with TRBD1. Losses at the gene ends were 1 base for V and 5 bases for J; bases not matched to a gene: 10. CDR1 and CDR2 (germline): SGHTA, FQGNSA. This CDR3 has 17 amino acids.

The chain carries TRBV7-3 and TRBJ2-3, with 10 bases fitting TRBD2. From germline, CDR1 is SGHTA and CDR2 FQGTGA. The V and J ends lost 3 bases and 9 bases, in that order; junction bases with no gene match: 6. This CDR3 contains 14 residues. The DNA of the CDR3 is TGTGCCAGCAGCTTTTCTAGCGGGGGCGAAACGCAGTATTTT. Protein product: CASSFSSGGETQYF.

The chain is built from TRBV7-2 and TRBJ1-5; D is possibly TRBD1 (5 bases). The V end lost 5 bases, the J end lost 0 bases, and 11 bases lay between the germline ends. Germline values: CDR1 SGHTA, CDR2 FQGNSA. The CDR3 covers 15 residues. CDR3 in amino acids: CASSPQVISNQPQHF. The CDR3 nucleotides read TGTGCCAGCAGCCCACAGGTGATTAGCAATCAGCCCCAGCATTTT. Based on the CDR3 plus reference TRBV7-2 and TRBJ1-5, the full variable domain is GAGVSQSPSNKVTEKGKDVELRCDPISGHTALYWYRQSLGQGLEFLIYFQGNSAPDKSGLPSDRFSAERTGGSVSTLTIQRTQQEDSAVYLCASSPQVISNQPQHFGDGTRLSIL.

The chain is built from TRBV7-2 and TRBJ2-5; D could derive from TRBD1 or TRBD2 (6 bases each). The V and J ends lost 6 bases and 2 bases respectively, with 13 bases between them. Germline-derived CDR1 and CDR2 are SGHTA and FQGNSA. CDR3 length equals 14 residues. The chain's CDR3 is CASSKSGAQETQYF. The DNA for the CDR3 is TGTGCCAGCAGTAAATCGGGGGCTCAAGAGACCCAGTACTTC. The full variable domain, its missing parts supplied by reference TRBV7-2 and TRBJ2-5, is GAGVSQSPSNKVTEKGKDVELRCDPISGHTALYWYRQSLGQGLEFLIYFQGNSAPDKSGLPSDRFSAERTGGSVSTLTIQRTQQEDSAVYLCASSKSGAQETQYFGPGTRLLVL.

This clone occurred once. The J gene is TRBJ1-5, the V gene TRBV6-5, with D maybe TRBD1 (6 bases). This CDR3 comprises 15 residues. CDR1 is MNHEY, CDR2 SVGAGI, per germline. Trimming shortened V by 7 bases and J by 0 bases, and 13 bases separated the two germline ends. CDR3 region: CASKQGADSNQPQHF. As DNA, the CDR3 is TGTGCCAGCAAACAGGGAGCCGATAGCAATCAGCCCCAGCATTTT.

The chain links TRBV19 to TRBJ2-7, with D possibly matching TRBD1 (6 bases). CDR1 LNHDA and CDR2 SQIVND come from the germline V gene (reference sequence). Trimming pared 3 bases from V and 6 bases from J, leaving 12 bases between. The CDR3 contains 13 residues. The CDR3 DNA follows: TGTGCCAGTAGTATCGGACAGTCCCGCGAGCAGTACTTC. It codes for CASSIGQSREQYF.

The CDR3 nucleotides are TGTGCCAGCAGCTTAGCCAGTGGCGGACAAGAGACCCAGTACTTC. Translated: CASSLASGGQETQYF. This chain connects TRBV7-6 to TRBJ2-5; D is unresolved. The length of the CDR3 is 15 residues. CDR1 and CDR2 from the germline V gene are SGHVS and FNYEAQ. Trimming stripped 0 bases from V and 2 bases from J, with 10 bases between.

Only a few counts were recorded for this clone. CDR3 coding DNA: TGTGCCAGCAGCACCTGGGACAGGGAGGACGGGGAGCTGTTTTTT. It is translated as CASSTWDREDGELFF. The chain uses TRBV7-2 and TRBJ2-2, with 9 bases aligning to TRBD1. The CDR3 contains 15 residues. Trimming at V came to 5 bases and at J to 7 bases, leaving 8 bases not matched to a gene. CDR1 is SGHTA and CDR2 is FQGNSA in the germline V gene.

The chain couples TRBV2 to TRBJ1-3; D call uncertain. Trimming pared 4 bases from V and 0 bases from J, leaving 19 bases between. Per the germline V gene, CDR1 is SNHLY and CDR2 is FYNNEI. This CDR3 has 18 amino acids. For the CDR3, the DNA is TGTGCCAGCAGTGCAACCCTAGTTGACGGGTACTCTGGAAACACCATATATTTT. Its protein is CASSATLVDGYSGNTIYF.